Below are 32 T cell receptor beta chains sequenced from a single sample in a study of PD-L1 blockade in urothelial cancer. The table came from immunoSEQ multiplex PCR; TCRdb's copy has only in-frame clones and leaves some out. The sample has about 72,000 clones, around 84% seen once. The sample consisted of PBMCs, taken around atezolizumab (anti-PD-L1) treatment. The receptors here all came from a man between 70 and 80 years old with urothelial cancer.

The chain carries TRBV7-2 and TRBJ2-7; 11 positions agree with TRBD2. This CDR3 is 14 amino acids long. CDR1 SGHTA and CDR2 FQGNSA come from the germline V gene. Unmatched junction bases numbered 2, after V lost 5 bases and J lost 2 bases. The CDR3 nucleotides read TGTGCCAGCAGCAATAGCGGGAGGGCCTACGAGCAGTACTTC. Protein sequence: CASSNSGRAYEQYF.

The chain's CDR3 is CASGLGGGNNQPQHF. CDR3 coding DNA: TGTGCTAGTGGTTTAGGCGGGGGCAACAATCAGCCCCAGCATTTT. The chain carries TRBV12-5 and TRBJ1-5, with D possibly matching TRBD1 (6 bases). The CDR3 spans 15 residues. With 3 bases removed from V and 3 bases from J, the gap between germline ends came to 12 bases. Germline V CDR1 and CDR2: LGHNT, FRNRAP.

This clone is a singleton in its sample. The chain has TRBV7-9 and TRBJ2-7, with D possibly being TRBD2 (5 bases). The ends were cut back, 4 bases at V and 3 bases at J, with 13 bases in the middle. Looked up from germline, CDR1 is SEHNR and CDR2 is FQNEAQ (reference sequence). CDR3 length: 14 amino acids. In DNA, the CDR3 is TGTGCCAGCAGCTCCCCATGGACTGACTACGAGCAGTACTTC. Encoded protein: CASSSPWTDYEQYF.

This CDR3 reads CASSLGIPGEAFF. CDR3 nucleotide sequence: TGTGCCAGCAGTTTGGGCATCCCAGGGGAAGCTTTCTTT. The chain couples TRBV27 to TRBJ1-1; weak D call: TRBD1 (5 bases). The CDR3 covers 13 residues. Germline V gives CDR1 MNHEY, CDR2 SMNVEV (reference sequence). Trimming took 3 bases from V and 8 from J, leaving 13 bases between them.

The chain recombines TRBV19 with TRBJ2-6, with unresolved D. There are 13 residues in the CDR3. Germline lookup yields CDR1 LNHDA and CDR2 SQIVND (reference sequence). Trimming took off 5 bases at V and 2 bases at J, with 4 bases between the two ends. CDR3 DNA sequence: TGTGCCAGTAGTCCTACTGGGGCCAACGTCCTGACTTTC. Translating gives CASSPTGANVLTF.

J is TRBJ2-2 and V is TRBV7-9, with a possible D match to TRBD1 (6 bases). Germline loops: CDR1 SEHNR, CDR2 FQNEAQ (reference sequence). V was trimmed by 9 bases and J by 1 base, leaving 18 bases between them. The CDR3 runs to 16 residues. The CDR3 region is CASHVERGQNTGELFF. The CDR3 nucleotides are TGTGCCAGTCACGTGGAAAGGGGACAGAACACCGGGGAGCTGTTTTTT.

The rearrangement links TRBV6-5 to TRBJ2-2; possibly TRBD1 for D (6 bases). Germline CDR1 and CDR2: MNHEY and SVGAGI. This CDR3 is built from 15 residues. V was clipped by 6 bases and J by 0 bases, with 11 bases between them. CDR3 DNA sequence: TGTGCCAGCAGCAACAGGGTCCCGAACACCGGGGAGCTGTTTTTT. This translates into CASSNRVPNTGELFF.

CDR3: CASSLAGGINEKLFF. DNA for the CDR3: TGTGCCAGCAGCTTAGCGGGCGGGATTAATGAAAAACTGTTTTTT. This chain connects TRBV7-8 to TRBJ1-4, with D uncertain. V lost 0 bases and J 4 bases, leaving 9 bases between the germline ends. The germline gives CDR1 SGHVS, CDR2 FQNEAQ. The CDR3 is made up of 15 amino acids. Drawing the rest from reference TRBV7-8 and TRBJ1-4, the complete variable domain is GAGVSQSPRYKVAKRGQDVALRCDPISGHVSLFWYQQALGQGPEFLTYFQNEAQLDKSGLPSDRFFAERPEGSVSTLKIQRTQQEDSAVYLCASSLAGGINEKLFFGSGTQLSVL.

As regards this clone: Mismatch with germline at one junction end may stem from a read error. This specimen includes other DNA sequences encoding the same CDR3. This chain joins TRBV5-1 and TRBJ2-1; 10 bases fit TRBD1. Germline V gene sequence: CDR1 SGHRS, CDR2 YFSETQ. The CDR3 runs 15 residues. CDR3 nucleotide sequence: TGCGCCAGCAGCCTAGAGGGACAGGGGTACAACGAGCAGTTCTTC. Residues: CASSLEGQGYNEQFF.

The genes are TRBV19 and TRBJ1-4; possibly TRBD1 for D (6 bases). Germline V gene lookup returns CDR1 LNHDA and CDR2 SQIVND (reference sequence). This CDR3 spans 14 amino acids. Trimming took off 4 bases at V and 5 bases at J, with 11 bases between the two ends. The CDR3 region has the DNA TGTGCCAGTAGTAGGGGGCCGGGCAATGAAAAACTGTTTTTT. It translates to CASSRGPGNEKLFF.

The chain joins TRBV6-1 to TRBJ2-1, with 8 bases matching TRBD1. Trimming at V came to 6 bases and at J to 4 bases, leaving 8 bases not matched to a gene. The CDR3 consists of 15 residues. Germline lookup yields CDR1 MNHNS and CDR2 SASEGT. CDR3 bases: TGTGCCAGCAGCGACAGGACAGGGTGGTACAATGAGCAGTTCTTC. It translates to CASSDRTGWYNEQFF.

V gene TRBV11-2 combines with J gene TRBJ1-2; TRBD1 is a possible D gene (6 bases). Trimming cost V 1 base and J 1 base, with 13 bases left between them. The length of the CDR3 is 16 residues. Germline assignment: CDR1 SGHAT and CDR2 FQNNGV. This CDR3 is CASSLGEQGNNYGYTF. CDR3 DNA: TGTGCCAGCAGCTTAGGGGAACAGGGAAATAACTATGGCTACACCTTC.

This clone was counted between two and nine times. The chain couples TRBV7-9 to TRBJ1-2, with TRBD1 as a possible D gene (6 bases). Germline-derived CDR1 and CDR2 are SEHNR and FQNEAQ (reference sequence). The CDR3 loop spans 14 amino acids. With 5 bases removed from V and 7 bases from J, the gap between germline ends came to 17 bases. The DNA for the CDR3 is TGTGCCAGCAGCCAAAGCCGGGACATTGCTGGCTACACCTTC. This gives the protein CASSQSRDIAGYTF.

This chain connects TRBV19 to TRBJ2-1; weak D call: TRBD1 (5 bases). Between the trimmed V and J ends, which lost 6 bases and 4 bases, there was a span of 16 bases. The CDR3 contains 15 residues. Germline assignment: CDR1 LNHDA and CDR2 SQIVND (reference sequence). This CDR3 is CASRTSGLLYNEQFF. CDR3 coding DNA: TGTGCCAGTAGAACCTCAGGGCTTCTTTACAATGAGCAGTTCTTC.

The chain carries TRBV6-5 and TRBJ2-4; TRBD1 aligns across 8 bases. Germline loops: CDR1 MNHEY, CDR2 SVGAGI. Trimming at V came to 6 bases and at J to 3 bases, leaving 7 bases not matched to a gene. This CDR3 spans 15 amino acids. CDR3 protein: CASRNTGGGKNIQYF. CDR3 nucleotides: TGTGCCAGCAGAAATACAGGGGGTGGCAAAAACATTCAGTACTTC.

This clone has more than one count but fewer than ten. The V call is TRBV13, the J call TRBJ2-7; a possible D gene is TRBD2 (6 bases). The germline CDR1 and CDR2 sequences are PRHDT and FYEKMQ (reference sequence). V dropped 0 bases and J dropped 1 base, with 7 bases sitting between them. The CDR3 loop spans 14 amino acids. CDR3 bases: TGTGCCAGCAGCTTAGGTCTAGCGTCCTACGAGCAGTACTTC. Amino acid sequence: CASSLGLASYEQYF.

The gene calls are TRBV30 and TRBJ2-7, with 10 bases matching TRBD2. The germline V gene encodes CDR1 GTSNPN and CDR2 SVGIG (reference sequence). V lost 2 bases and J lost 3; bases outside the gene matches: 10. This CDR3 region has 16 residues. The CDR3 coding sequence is TGTGCCTGGAGTAGTAAAGCGGGAGGGCCTAACTACGAGCAGTACTTC. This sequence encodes CAWSSKAGGPNYEQYF.

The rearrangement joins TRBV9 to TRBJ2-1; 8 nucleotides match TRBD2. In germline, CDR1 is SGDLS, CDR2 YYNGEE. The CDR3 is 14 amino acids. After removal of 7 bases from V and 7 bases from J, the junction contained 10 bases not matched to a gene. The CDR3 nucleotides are TGTGCCAGCGCCCCGGGACTAGTTTCAAATGAGCAGTTCTTC. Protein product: CASAPGLVSNEQFF.

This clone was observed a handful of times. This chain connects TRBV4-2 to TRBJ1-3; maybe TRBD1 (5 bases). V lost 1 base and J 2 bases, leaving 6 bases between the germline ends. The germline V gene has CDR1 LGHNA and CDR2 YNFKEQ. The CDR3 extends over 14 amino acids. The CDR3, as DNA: TGTGCCAGCAGCCAAGCAGGGACTGGAAACACCATATATTTT. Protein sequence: CASSQAGTGNTIYF.

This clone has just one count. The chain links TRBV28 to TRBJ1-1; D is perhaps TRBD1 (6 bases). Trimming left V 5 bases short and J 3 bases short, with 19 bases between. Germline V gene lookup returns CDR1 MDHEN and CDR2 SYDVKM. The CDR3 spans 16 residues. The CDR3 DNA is TGTGCCAGCAGTCCACATGAACAGGGCCGCTACACTGAAGCTTTCTTT. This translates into CASSPHEQGRYTEAFF.

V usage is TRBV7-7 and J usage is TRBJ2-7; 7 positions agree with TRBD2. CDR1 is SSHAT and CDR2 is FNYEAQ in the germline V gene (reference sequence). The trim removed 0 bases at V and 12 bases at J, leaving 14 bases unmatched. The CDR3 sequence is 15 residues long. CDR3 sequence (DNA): TGTGCCAGCAGCTTAGCGGGGGGGACCTCAGGGCGCCTGTACTTC. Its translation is CASSLAGGTSGRLYF.

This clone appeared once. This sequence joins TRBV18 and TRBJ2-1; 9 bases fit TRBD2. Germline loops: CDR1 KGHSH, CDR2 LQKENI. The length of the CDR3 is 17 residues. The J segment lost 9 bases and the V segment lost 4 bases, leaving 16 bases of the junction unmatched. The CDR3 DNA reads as TGTGCCAGCTCACGGTTAGCGGGAGTGATGGGCGTAGGTGAGCAGTTCTTC. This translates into CASSRLAGVMGVGEQFF.

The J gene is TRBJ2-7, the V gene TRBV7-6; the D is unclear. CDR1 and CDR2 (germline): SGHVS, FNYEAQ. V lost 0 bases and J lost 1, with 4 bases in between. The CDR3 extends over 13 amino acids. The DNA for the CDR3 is TGTGCCAGCAGCTTAGCACAGTCCTACGAGCAGTACTTC. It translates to CASSLAQSYEQYF.

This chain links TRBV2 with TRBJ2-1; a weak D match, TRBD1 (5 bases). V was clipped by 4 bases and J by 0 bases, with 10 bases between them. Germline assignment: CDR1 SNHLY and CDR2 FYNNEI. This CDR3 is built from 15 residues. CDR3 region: CASSAGRASYNEQFF. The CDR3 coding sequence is TGTGCCAGCAGTGCCGGCAGGGCCTCCTACAATGAGCAGTTCTTC.

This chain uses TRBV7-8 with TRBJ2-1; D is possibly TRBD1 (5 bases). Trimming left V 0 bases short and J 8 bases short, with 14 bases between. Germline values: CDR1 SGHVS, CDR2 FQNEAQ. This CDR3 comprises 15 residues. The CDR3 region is CASSLAGRVVDEQFF. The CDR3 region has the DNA TGTGCCAGCAGCTTAGCTGGCAGGGTGGTCGATGAGCAGTTCTTC.

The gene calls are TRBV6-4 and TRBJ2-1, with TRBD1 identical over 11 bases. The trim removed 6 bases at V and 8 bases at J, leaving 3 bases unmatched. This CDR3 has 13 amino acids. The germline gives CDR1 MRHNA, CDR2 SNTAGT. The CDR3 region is CASSRDRGDEQFF. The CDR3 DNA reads TGTGCCAGCAGCAGGGACAGGGGGGATGAGCAGTTCTTC.

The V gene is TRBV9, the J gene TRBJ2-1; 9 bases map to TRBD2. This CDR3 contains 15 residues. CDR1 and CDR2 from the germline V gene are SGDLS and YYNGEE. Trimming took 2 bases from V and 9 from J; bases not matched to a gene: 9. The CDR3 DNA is TGTGCCAGCAGCGTTAGTTCTAGCGGGACGGGTGAGCAGTTCTTC. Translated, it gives CASSVSSSGTGEQFF.

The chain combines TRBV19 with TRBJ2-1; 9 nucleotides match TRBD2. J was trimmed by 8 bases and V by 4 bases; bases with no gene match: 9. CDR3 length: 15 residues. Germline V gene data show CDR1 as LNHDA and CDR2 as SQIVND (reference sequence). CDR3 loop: CASSTPGLARDEQFF. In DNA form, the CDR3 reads TGTGCCAGTAGTACCCCGGGACTAGCCCGGGATGAGCAGTTCTTC.

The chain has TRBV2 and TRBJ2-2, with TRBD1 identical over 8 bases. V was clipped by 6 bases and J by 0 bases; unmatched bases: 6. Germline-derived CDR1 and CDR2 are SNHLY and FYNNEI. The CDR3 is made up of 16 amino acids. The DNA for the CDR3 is TGTGCCAGCAGCGTTCAGGGGGCGCCGAACACCGGGGAGCTGTTTTTT. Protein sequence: CASSVQGAPNTGELFF.

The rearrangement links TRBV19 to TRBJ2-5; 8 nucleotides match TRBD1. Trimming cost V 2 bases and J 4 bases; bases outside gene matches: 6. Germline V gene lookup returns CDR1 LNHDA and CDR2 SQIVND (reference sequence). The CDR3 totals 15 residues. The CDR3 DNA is TGTGCCAGTAGTATATCCAGGGGGCGTGGAGAGACCCAGTACTTC. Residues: CASSISRGRGETQYF.

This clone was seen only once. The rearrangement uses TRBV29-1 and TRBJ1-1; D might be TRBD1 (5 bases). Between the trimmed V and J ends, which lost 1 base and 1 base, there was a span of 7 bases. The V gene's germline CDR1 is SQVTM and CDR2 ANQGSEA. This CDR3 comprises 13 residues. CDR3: CSVEVTGNTEAFF. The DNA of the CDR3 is TGCAGCGTTGAAGTCACAGGGAACACTGAAGCTTTCTTT.

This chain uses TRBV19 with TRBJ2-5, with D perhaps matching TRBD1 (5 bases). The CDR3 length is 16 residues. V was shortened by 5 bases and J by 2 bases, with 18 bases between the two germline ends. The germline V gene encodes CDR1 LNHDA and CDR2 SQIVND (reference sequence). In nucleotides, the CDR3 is TGTGCCAGTAGTCAGAACTTGAGGCAGGGTCAAGAGACCCAGTACTTC. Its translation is CASSQNLRQGQETQYF. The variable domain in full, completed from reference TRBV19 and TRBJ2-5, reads DGGITQSPKYLFRKEGQNVTLSCEQNLNHDAMYWYRQDPGQGLRLIYYSQIVNDFQKGDIAEGYSVSREKKESFPLTVTSAQKNPTAFYLCASSQNLRQGQETQYFGPGTRLLVL.